Included here is one T cell receptor beta chain sequence, with context. No antigen is known for it. Nothing much larger sits one base from this clone, and base qualities are not available. The germline V gene gives CDR1 as SGHTA and CDR2 as FQGNSA. The CDR3 runs 16 residues from the cysteine to the phenylalanine. The DNA shown is the 48-base CDR3, in frame from base 1. Clipping removes 6 bases from V and 3 bases from J, with 10 as the unmatched junction base count. This record comes from a study of CD8+CD57+ T cells in acquired aplastic anemia (dated 2018 in TCRdb). Notes on the research overall: On average, sorted CD4+ and CD8+ cells yielded around 3.5 ug of extracted DNA, with a range of roughly 0.19 to 27.4 ug. CD8+CD57+ expansion was defined as frequency above the mean frequency observed in healthy subjects.

Profiling of TCR beta VDJ combinations and CDR3 sequences used genomic DNA as the template. TCR repertoire sequencing was run on an Illumina HiSeq 2000. The study's processing was this. TRBV/TRBJ rearrangement plots, CDR3 size and DJ length profiles, and Simpson's diversity index were used to evaluate the repertoires. The most abundant DNA sequence in the deep sequencing data was defined as the immunodominant clone. CDR3 amino acid sequences were checked for sharing between subjects and were compared against published repertoires and the VDJdb database. TCRdb reprocessed the public reads (quality trimming at Q25 with fastp, clone calling with MiXCR) and kept in-frame beta chains. Under each unique CDR3 protein, matching rows form one entry showing the most common genes and DNA. TCRdb's processing, not the authors' own work, is the source of the V and J calls. The sample records 200,000 to 300,000 distinct CDR3 sequences, less than 85% of which are singletons. Of the sample, approximately 40% is held by the ten largest clones.

The paper's findings and limits, for the study overall: Approximately 31 CD8+ CDR3 sequences were found in both patients and controls but appeared to be highly expressed in patients and within the immunodominant clones of the patients. CD8+ Simpson's diversity did not differ significantly between patients and healthy controls (P=0.060).

Patients chosen for sequencing had shown expansion of CD8+CD57+ cells by flow cytometry. Every patient had a diagnosis of severe acquired aplastic anemia based on International Study of Aplastic Anemia and Agranulocytosis and Camitta criteria. At the time blood was sampled, none of the patients had received any therapy. In the study, sorted CD4+ and CD8+ blood T cells from patients with severe aplastic anemia and from healthy subjects underwent deep sequencing of TCR repertoires. In the USA, patient enrollment took place under clinicaltrials.gov protocols 00001620, 01623167, 00001397, 00071045, 00081523 and 00961064. Ficoll-Paque density gradient centrifugation was used to isolate peripheral blood mononuclear cells. CD4+ and CD8+ T cells were sorted by FACS or magnetic beads before DNA extraction.

The sequencing sample was made of sorted CD4+, CD8+, or CD8+CD57+ T cells (not recorded which) from PBMCs. The source of this sequence is a human donor with aplastic anemia. The chain is encoded by TRBV7-2 joined to TRBJ2-3, and 9 bases in between align with TRBD2. The CDR3 protein: CASSDPGGRGTDTQYF. The nucleotide sequence is TGTGCCAGCAGTGATCCTGGCGGGAGGGGGACAGATACGCAGTATTTT.